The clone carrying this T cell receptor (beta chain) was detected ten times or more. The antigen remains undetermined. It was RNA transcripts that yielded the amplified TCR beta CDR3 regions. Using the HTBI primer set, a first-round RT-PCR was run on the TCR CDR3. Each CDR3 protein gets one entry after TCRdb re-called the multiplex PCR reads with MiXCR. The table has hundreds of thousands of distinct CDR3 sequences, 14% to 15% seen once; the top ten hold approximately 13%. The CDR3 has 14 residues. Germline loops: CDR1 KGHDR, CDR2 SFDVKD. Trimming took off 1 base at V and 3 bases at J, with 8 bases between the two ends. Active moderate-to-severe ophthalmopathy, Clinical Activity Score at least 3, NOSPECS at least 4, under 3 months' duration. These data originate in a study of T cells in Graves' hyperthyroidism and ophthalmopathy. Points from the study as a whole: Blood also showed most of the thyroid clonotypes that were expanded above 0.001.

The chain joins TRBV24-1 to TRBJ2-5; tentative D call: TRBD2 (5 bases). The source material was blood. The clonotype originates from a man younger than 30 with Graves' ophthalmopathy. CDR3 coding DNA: TGTGCCACCAGTGATTTCGAGGGAGAAGAGACCCAGTACTTC. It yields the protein CATSDFEGEETQYF.